This T cell receptor (beta chain) was sequenced for a study of identifying expanded T cells in peripheral blood. Overall study findings and caveats: Over two and four weeks, about 15 and 18 clones changed, versus approximately 1.1 between replicates. Across healthy donors, higher total template counts meant significantly greater approximately 2-week count variance.

Germline V CDR1 and CDR2: SGHNT, YYREEE (reference sequence). The CDR3 is made up of 14 amino acids. Trimming shortened V by 2 bases and J by 2 bases, and 8 bases separated the two germline ends. Assay: immunoSEQ multiplex PCR; the TCRdb copy retains only in-frame clones and omits some. This sample yields about 130,000 clones, of which about 88% are seen a single time; roughly 7.9% belongs to the top ten. Worth noting for this clone: Its matching antigen is unknown.

No infections or other immune events were documented during collection. The clonotype was recovered from a person aged 18-69 years in good health. The chain combines TRBV5-4 with TRBJ2-1, with D possibly called TRBD1 or TRBD2 (5 bases each). Sequencing was carried out using blood. CDR3 DNA sequence: TGTGCCAGCAGCTTTTGGGGGACCTACAATGAGCAGTTCTTC. Protein: CASSFWGTYNEQFF.